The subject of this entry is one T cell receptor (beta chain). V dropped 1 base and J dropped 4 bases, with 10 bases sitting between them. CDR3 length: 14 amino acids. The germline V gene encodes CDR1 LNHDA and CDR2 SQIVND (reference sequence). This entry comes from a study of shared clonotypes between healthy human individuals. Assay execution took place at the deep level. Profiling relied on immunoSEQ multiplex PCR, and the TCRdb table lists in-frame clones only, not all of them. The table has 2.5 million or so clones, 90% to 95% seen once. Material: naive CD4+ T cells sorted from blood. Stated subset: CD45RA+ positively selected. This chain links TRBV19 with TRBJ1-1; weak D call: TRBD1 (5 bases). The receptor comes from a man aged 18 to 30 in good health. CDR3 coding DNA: TGTGCCAGTAGTATAGTCGGGGACGGCACTGAAGCTTTCTTT. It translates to CASSIVGDGTEAFF.